This T cell receptor beta chain was retrieved from a study of T cells expressing NK-cell markers. In the study overall: According to the study, TCR beta repertoires originated from sorted CD3+CD56+NKG2C+, CD3+CD56+NKG2C- and CD3+CD56-NKG2C+ T cells.

A remark on this clonotype: The target antigen is unknown.

Study-level results: In about six donors, dominant CD3+CD56+NKG2C+ clones formed roughly 1.0-7.5% of CD8+ cells.

TCRdb re-called the 5' RACE reads and shows each CDR3 protein once, DNA omitted. This repertoire includes approximately 420,000 distinct CDR3 sequences. The sample comprised blood T cells: a sorted CD56 or NKG2C T cell subset, CD4+ or CD8+ T cells, or bulk PBMC T cells (not recorded which). The receptor was isolated from a woman in her forties or fifties in good health.

Here the CDR3 reads CAISGFKDRDEAFF. The rearrangement links TRBV10-3 to TRBJ1-1. Germline CDR1 reads ENHRY; CDR2 reads SYGVKD. This CDR3 has 14 residues.